This T cell receptor beta chain was sequenced during a study of T cell repertoires in cytomegalovirus infection. Between the trimmed V and J ends, which lost 4 bases and 2 bases, there was a span of 16 bases. CDR3 length: 16 amino acids. The germline V gene has CDR1 SEHNR and CDR2 FQNEAQ (reference sequence). TCRdb re-called the reads through MiXCR, storing one row per CDR3 protein. Here the sample spans around 900,000 distinct CDR3 sequences, roughly a third being singletons. This clonotype was detected many times. What it binds is unknown. This clonotype was sampled from a human donor in good health (CMV status not recorded). Some clones in this sample may be carry-over from other donors' samples. The sequencing here drew on cultured CD8+ T cells from PBMCs, taken from culture after CMV antigen stimulation. This chain connects TRBV7-9 to TRBJ2-3; the D gene could be TRBD1 or TRBD2 (5 bases each). CDR3 DNA sequence: TGTGCCAGCAGCTCCTCGCTCGGGACCTCCACAGATACGCAGTATTTT. Protein product: CASSSSLGTSTDTQYF.